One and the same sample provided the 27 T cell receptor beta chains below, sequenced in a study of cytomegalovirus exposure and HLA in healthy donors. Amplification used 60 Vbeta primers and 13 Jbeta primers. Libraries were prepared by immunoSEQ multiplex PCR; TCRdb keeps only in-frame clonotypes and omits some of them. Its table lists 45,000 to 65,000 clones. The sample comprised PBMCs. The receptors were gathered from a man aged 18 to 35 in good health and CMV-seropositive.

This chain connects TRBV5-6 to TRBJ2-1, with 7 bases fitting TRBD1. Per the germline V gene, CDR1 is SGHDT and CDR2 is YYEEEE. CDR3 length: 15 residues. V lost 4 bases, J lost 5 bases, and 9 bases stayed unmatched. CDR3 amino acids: CASSRHRGWDNEQFF. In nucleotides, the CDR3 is TGTGCCAGCAGCCGACACAGGGGTTGGGACAATGAGCAGTTCTTC.

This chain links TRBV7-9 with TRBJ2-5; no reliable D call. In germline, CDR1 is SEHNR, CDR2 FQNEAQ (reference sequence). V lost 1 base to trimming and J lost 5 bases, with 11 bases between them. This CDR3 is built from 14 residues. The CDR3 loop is CASSLGLSFETQYF. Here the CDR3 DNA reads TGTGCCAGCAGCTTAGGCCTTAGCTTTGAGACCCAGTACTTC.

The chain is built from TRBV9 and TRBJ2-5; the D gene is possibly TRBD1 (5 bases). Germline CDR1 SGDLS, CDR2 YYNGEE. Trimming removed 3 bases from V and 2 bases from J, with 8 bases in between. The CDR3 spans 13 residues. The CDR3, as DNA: TGTGCCAGCAGCGCGGACATTCAAGAGACCCAGTACTTC. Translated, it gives CASSADIQETQYF.

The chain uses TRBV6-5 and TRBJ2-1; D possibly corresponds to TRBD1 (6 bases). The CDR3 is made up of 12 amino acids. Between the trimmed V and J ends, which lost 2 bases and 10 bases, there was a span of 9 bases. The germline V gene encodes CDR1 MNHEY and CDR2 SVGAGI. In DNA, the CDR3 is TGTGCCAGCAGTTACAAGGGGGAGGAGCAGTTCTTC. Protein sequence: CASSYKGEEQFF.

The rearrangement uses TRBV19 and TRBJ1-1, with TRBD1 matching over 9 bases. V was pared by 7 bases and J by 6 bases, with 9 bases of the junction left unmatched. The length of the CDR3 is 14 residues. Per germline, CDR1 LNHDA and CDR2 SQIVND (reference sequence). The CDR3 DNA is TGTGCCAGTAAGGTAGGGACAGGGATGCCTGAAGCTTTCTTT. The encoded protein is CASKVGTGMPEAFF.

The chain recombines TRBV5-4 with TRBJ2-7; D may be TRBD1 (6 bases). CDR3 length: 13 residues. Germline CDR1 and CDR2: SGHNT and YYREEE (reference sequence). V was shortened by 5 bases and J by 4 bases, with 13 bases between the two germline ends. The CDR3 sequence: CASSIDRRYEQYF. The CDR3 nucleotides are TGTGCCAGCAGTATAGACAGGAGGTACGAGCAGTACTTC.

The CDR3: CASSNPTSGRYEQYF. CDR3 coding DNA: TGTGCCAGCAGTAACCCGACTAGCGGGAGGTACGAGCAGTACTTC. The chain recombines TRBV27 with TRBJ2-7; 13 bases map to TRBD2. Per germline, CDR1 MNHEY and CDR2 SMNVEV (reference sequence). The CDR3 spans 15 residues. The ends lost 5 bases at V and 4 bases at J; junction bases unmatched: 5.

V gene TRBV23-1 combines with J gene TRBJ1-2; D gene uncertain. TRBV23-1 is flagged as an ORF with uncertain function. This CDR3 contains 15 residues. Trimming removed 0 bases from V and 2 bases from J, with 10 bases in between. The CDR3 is CASSQSIRRNYGYTF. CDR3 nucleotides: TGCGCCAGCAGTCAATCTATTAGGAGAAACTATGGCTACACCTTC.

As DNA, the CDR3 is TGTGCCAGCAGTTCTGGGAGCTCCTACGAGCAGTACTTC. It specifies CASSSGSSYEQYF. The chain uses TRBV27 and TRBJ2-7; D may be TRBD2 (5 bases). This CDR3 comprises 13 residues. Trimming pared 4 bases from V and 0 bases from J, leaving 7 bases between. Germline loops: CDR1 MNHEY, CDR2 SMNVEV (reference sequence).

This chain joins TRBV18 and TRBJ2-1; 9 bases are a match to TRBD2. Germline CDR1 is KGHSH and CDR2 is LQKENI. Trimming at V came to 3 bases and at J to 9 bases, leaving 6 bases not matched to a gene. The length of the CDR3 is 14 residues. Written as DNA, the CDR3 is TGTGCCAGCTCACCCGCTGCGGGAGGGCCTGAGCAGTTCTTC. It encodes CASSPAAGGPEQFF.

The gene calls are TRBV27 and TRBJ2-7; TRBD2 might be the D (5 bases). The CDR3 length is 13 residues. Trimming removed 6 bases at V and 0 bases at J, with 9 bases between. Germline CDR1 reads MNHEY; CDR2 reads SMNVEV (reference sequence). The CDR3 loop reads CASRRVSSYEQYF. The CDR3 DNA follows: TGTGCCAGCAGGAGGGTGAGCTCCTACGAGCAGTACTTC.

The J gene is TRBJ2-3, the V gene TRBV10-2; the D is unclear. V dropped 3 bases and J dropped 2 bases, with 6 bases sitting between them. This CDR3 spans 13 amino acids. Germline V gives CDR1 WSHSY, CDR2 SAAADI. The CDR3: CASSEDFTDTQYF. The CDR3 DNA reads TGCGCCAGCAGTGAAGACTTCACAGATACGCAGTATTTT.

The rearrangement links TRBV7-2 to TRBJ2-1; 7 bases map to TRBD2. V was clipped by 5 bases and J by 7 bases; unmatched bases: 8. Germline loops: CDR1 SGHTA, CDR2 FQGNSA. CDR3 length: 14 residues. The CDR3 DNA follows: TGTGCCAGCAGCCGAACCGGGACTACAAATGAGCAGTTCTTC. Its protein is CASSRTGTTNEQFF.

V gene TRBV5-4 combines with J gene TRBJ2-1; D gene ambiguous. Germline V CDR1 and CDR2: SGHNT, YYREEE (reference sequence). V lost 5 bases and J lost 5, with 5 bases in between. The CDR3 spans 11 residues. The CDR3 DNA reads TGTGCCAGCAGGTCCGACAATGAGCAGTTCTTC. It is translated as CASRSDNEQFF.

In DNA, the CDR3 is TGTGCCAGCAGTCAACAGGTTTTAGCTAACTATGGCTACACCTTC. It encodes CASSQQVLANYGYTF. The chain joins TRBV11-2 to TRBJ1-2; tentatively, D is TRBD1 (5 bases). Looked up from germline, CDR1 is SGHAT and CDR2 is FQNNGV. The CDR3 sequence is 15 residues long. V gave up 6 bases and J gave up 0 bases, with 14 bases separating them.

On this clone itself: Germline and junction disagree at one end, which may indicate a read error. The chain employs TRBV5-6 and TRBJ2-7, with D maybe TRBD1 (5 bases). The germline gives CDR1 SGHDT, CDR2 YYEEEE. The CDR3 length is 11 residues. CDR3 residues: CASSLDRSQDF. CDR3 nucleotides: TGTGCCAGCAGCTTGGACAGGTCTCAAGACTTC.

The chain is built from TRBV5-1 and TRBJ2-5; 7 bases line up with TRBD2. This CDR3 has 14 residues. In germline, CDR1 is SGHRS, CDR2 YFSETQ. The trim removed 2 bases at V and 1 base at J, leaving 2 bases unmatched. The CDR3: CASSFSSGQETQYF. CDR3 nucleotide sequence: TGCGCCAGCAGCTTCTCTAGCGGCCAAGAGACCCAGTACTTC.

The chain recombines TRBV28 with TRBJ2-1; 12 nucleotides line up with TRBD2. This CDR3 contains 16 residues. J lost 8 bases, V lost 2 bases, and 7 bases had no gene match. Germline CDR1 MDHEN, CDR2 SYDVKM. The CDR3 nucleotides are TGTGCCAGCAGTTTAAGGGCTAGCGGGAGGGGGGATGAGCAGTTCTTC. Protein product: CASSLRASGRGDEQFF.

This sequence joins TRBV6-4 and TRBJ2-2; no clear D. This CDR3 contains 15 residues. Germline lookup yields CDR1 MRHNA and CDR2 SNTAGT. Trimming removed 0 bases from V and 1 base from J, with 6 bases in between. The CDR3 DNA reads TGTGCCAGCAGTGACTCGAGACAGAACACCGGGGAGCTGTTTTTT. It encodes CASSDSRQNTGELFF.

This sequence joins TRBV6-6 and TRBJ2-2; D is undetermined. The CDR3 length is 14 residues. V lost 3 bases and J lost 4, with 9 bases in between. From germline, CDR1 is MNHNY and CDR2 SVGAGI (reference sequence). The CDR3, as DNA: TGTGCCAGCAGTTATACAGAGTCCACCGGGGAGCTGTTTTTT. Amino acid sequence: CASSYTESTGELFF.

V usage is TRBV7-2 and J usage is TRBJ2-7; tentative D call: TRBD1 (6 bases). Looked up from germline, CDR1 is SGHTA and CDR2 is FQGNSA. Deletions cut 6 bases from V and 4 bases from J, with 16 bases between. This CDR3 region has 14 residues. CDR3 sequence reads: CASRQGTATYEQYF. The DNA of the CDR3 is TGTGCCAGCAGGCAGGGGACCGCAACTTACGAGCAGTACTTC.

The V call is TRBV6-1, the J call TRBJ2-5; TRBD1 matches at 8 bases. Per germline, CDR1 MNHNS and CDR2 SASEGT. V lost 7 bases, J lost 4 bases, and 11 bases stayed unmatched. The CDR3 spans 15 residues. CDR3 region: CASNRQGPLGETQYF. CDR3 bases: TGTGCCAGCAACAGACAGGGGCCCCTGGGAGAGACCCAGTACTTC.

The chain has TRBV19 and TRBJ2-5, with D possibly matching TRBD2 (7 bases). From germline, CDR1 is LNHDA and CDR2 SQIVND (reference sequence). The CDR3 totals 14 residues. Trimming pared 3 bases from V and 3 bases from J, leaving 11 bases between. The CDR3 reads CASSMGGGEETQYF. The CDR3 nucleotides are TGTGCCAGTAGTATGGGGGGGGGCGAAGAGACCCAGTACTTC.

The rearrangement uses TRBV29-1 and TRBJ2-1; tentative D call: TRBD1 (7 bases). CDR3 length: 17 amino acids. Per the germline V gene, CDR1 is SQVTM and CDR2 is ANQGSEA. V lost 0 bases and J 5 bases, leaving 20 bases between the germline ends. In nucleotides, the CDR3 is TGCAGCGTTGAAGATCTGGAGGGACAGAGTATTCACAATGAGCAGTTCTTC. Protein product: CSVEDLEGQSIHNEQFF.

CDR3 nucleotides: TGCGCCAGCAGCCAGGCCCCGACCGGGACAGGAGGTTCCTACGAGCAGTACTTC. Translating it yields CASSQAPTGTGGSYEQYF. This rearrangement joins TRBV4-1 to TRBJ2-7; 8 nucleotides line up with TRBD1. This CDR3 spans 18 amino acids. The V and J ends lost 3 bases and 1 base, in that order; junction bases with no gene match: 14. Germline lookup yields CDR1 MGHRA and CDR2 YSYEKL.

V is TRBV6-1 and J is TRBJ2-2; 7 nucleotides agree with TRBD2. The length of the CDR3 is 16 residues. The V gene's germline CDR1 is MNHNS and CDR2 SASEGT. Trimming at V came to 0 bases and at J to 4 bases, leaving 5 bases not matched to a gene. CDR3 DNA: TGTGCCAGCAGTGAAGCTTGGGGGGGAGGCACCGGGGAGCTGTTTTTT. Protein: CASSEAWGGGTGELFF.

Here the CDR3 reads CASSASGSNEKLFF. DNA of the CDR3: TGTGCCAGCAGCGCCTCGGGGTCTAATGAAAAACTGTTTTTT. This chain uses TRBV9 with TRBJ1-4; no reliable D call. The germline V and J ends were trimmed by 3 bases and 3 bases, with 9 bases remaining between them. The germline V gene encodes CDR1 SGDLS and CDR2 YYNGEE. This CDR3 spans 14 amino acids. Combining the CDR3 with reference TRBV9 and TRBJ1-4 gives the whole variable domain DSGVTQTPKHLITATGQRVTLRCSPRSGDLSVYWYQQSLDQGLQFLIQYYNGEERAKGNILERFSAQQFPDLHSELNLSSLELGDSALYFCASSASGSNEKLFFGSGTQLSVL.